The entry below gives a single T cell receptor (beta chain) sequence along with its context. In TCRdb, the RT-PCR reads were re-called with MiXCR into one record per CDR3 protein. The sample includes 650,000 to 800,000 distinct CDR3 sequences, about 15% seen only once; the top ten take around 6.5%. The sample is drawn from a study of response to subunit inactivated influenza vaccine. Germline lookup yields CDR1 SGHDN and CDR2 FVKESK. This CDR3 has 15 amino acids. Trimming removed 1 base at V and 0 bases at J, with 10 bases between. Here the sequenced sample was PBMCs from blood, taken about 14 days before vaccination. The receptor comes from a man aged 45-60 years who received an inactivated influenza vaccine. The chain uses TRBV14 and TRBJ2-7, with D possibly being TRBD2 (6 bases). The chain's CDR3 is CASSQGVTSSYEQYF. The CDR3 DNA sequence: TGTGCCAGCAGCCAAGGTGTGACTAGCTCCTACGAGCAGTACTTC.